This TCR beta chain was retrieved from a study of cytomegalovirus exposure and HLA in healthy donors. Study results and limitations: With high specificity and sensitivity, the classifier reportedly diagnosed cytomegalovirus status. In a later analysis, first-cohort TCR clusters were found to tend to co-occur in the approximately 120 validation repertoires.

On this clone: Its cognate antigen is unknown. Other DNA sequences from this sample encode an identical CDR3 as well.

The donors were part of the roughly 120-subject validation cohort, which stood apart from the roughly 680-subject first cohort. The table came from immunoSEQ multiplex PCR; TCRdb's copy has only in-frame clones and leaves some out. Of 150,000 to 180,000 clones in the sample, roughly 90% were seen once. This CDR3 comprises 14 residues. The V gene end was trimmed by 0 bases and the J gene end by 8 bases; junction bases not matched to a gene: 7. Germline lookup yields CDR1 SGHRS and CDR2 YFSETQ. The V gene is TRBV5-1, the J gene TRBJ1-2; 7 bases agree with TRBD1. The specimen was PBMCs. This TCR derives from a man between 18 and 29 years old in good health and CMV-seropositive. The CDR3 is CASSLVEGARGYTF. The CDR3 region has the DNA TGCGCCAGCAGCTTGGTGGAGGGGGCTCGGGGCTACACCTTC.